The source of this TCR beta chain is a study of blood T cells in healthy people across ages. Regarding the study as a whole: Diversity estimated from one million T cells was considered an underestimate.

The CDR3 totals 16 residues. V was pared by 6 bases and J by 7 bases, with 12 bases of the junction left unmatched. Regarding this clonotype: What it binds is not known.

The use of a sample-barcoded 5' primer and a J-beta primer mix characterized a second PCR of about 6 to 11 cycles. TCRdb called the 5' RACE reads again in MiXCR, with one record for every CDR3 protein. The sample carries fewer than 800,000 distinct CDR3 sequences, roughly 50% recorded once. Source material: blood. The J gene is TRBJ1-6, the V gene TRBV12-3 or TRBV12-4; 7 bases match TRBD1. The origin of this receptor is a woman in her sixties in good health. The CDR3: CASSRPRQGWNSPLHF. For the CDR3, the DNA is TGTGCCAGCAGCCGACCCCGACAGGGTTGGAATTCACCCCTCCACTTT.